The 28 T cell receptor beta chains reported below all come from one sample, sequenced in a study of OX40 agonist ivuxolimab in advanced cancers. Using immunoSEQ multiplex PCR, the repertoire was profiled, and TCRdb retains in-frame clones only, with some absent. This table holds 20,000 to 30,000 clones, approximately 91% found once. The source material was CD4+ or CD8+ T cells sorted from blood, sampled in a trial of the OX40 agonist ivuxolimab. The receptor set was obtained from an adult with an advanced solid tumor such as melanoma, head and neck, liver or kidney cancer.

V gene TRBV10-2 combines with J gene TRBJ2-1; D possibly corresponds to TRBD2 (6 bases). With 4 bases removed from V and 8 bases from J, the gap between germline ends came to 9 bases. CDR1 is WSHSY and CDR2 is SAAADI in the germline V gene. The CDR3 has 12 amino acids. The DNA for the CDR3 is TGCGCCAGCAGTGCCTCGGGAGATGAGCAGTTCTTC. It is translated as CASSASGDEQFF.

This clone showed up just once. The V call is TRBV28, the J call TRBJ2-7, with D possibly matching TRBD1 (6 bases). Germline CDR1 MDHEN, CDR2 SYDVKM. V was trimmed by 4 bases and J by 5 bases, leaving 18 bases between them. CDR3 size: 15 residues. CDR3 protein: CASSSPRTALDEQYF. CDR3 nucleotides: TGTGCCAGCAGTTCTCCCAGGACAGCTCTCGACGAGCAGTACTTC.

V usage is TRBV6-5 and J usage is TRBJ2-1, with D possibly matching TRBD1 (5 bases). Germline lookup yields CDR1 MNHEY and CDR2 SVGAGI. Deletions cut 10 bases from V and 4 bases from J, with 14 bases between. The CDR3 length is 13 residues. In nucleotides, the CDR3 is TGTGCCACACAGGATGGGCTGTACAATGAGCAGTTCTTC. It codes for CATQDGLYNEQFF.

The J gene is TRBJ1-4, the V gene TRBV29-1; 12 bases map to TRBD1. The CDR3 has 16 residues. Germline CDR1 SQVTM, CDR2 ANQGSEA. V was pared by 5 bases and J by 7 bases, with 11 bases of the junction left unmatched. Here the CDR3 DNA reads TGCAGCGTTCAAGGGGGGACAGGGGGCGAAGGTGAAAAACTGTTTTTT. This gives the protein CSVQGGTGGEGEKLFF.

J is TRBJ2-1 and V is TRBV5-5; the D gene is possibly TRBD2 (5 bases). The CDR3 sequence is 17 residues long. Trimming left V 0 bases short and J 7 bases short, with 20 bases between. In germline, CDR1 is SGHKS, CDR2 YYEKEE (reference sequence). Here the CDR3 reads CASSLEGPGGDGNEQFF. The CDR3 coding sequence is TGTGCCAGCAGCTTGGAGGGCCCCGGAGGTGACGGAAATGAGCAGTTCTTC.

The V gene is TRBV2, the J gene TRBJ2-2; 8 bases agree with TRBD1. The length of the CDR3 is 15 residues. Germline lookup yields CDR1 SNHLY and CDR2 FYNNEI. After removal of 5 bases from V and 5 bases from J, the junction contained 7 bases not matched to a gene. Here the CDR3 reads CASSYGQGRTGELFF. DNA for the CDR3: TGTGCCAGCAGTTATGGACAGGGAAGAACCGGGGAGCTGTTTTTT.

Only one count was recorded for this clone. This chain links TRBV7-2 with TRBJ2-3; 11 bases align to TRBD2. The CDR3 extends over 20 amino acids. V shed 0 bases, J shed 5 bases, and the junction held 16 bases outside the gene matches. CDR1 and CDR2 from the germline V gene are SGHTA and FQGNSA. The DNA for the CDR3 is TGTGCCAGCAGCTTAGCGCCACTACTACTAGCGGGGGCCCCTGGAGATACGCAGTATTTT. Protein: CASSLAPLLLAGAPGDTQYF.

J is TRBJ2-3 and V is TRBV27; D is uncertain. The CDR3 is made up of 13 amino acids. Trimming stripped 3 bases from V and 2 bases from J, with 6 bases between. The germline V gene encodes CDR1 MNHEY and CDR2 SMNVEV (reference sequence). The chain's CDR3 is CASSFAVTDTQYF. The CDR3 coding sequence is TGTGCCAGCAGTTTTGCGGTCACAGATACGCAGTATTTT.

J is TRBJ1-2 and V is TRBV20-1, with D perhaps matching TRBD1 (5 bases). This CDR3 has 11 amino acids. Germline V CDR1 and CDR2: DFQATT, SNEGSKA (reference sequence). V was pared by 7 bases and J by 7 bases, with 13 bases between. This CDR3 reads CSVRGESGYTF. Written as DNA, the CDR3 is TGCAGTGTCCGGGGCGAAAGTGGCTACACCTTC.

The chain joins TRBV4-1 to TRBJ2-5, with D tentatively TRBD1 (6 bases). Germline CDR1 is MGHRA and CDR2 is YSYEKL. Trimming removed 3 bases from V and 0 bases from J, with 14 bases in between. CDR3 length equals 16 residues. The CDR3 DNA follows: TGCGCCAGCAGCCAGTACAGACAGGATTACCAAGAGACCCAGTACTTC. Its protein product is CASSQYRQDYQETQYF.

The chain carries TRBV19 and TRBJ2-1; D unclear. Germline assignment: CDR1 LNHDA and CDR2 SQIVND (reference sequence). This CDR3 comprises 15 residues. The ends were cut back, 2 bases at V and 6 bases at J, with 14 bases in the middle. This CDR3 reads CASSIRAGIANEQFF. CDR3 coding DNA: TGTGCCAGTAGTATAAGGGCCGGAATCGCCAATGAGCAGTTCTTC.

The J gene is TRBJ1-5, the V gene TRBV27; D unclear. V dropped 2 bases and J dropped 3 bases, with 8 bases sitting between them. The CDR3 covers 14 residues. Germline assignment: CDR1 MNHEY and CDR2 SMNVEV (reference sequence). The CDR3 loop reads CASSLRGLNQPQHF. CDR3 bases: TGTGCCAGCAGTTTACGGGGTCTCAATCAGCCCCAGCATTTT.

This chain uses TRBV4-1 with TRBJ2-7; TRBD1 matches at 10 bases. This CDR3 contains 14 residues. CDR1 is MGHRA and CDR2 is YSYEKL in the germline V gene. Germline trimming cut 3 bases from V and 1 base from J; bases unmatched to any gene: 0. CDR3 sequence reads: CASSQGQGSYEQYF. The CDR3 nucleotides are TGCGCCAGCAGCCAGGGACAGGGGTCCTACGAGCAGTACTTC.

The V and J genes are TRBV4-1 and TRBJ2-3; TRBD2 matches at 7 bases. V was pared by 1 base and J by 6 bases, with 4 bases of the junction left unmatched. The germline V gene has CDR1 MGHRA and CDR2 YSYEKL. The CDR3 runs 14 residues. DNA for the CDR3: TGCGCCAGCAGCCAAGCAGCGGGAAGCGATACGCAGTATTTT. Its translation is CASSQAAGSDTQYF.

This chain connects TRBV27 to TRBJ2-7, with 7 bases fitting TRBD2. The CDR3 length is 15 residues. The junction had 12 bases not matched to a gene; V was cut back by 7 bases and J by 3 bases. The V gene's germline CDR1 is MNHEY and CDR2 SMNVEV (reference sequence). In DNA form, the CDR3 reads TGTGCCAGCATCCAATGGGCTGAGCGGGGCTACGAGCAGTACTTC. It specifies CASIQWAERGYEQYF.

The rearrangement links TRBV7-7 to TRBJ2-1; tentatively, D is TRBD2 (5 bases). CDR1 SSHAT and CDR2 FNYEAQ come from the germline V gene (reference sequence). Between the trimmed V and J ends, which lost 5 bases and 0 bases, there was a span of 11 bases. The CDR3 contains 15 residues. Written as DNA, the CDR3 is TGTGCCAGCAGCCATCTTGGGAGCTCCTACAATGAGCAGTTCTTC. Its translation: CASSHLGSSYNEQFF.

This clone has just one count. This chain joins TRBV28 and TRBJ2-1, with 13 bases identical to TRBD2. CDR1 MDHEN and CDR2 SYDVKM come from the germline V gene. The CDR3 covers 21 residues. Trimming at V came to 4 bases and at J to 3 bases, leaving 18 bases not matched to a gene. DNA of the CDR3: TGTGCCAGCAGTTCCGCTTCACTGACTAGCGGGAGGACATCCTTCTACAATGAGCAGTTCTTC. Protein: CASSSASLTSGRTSFYNEQFF.

CDR3 coding DNA: TGTGCCAGCACGACGACCACGGACGCTGGAAACACCATATATTTT. The encoded protein is CASTTTTDAGNTIYF. The chain carries TRBV6-5 and TRBJ1-3, with D hard to call. From germline, CDR1 is MNHEY and CDR2 SVGAGI. This CDR3 has 15 residues. V dropped 7 bases and J dropped 2 bases, with 15 bases sitting between them.

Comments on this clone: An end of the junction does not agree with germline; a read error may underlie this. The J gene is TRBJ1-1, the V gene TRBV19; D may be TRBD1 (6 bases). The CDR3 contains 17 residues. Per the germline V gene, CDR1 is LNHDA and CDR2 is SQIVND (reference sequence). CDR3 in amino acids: CASSISYDRLGNTEAFF. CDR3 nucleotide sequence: TGTGCCAGTAGTATCTCCTACGACAGGTTGGGGAACACGGAAGCTTTCTTT.

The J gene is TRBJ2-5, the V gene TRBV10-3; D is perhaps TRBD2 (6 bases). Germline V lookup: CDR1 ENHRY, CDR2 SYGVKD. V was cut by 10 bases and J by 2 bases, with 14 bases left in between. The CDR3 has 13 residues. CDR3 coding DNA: TGTGCCACCCAACCGGGGGAACAAGAGACCCAGTACTTC. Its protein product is CATQPGEQETQYF.

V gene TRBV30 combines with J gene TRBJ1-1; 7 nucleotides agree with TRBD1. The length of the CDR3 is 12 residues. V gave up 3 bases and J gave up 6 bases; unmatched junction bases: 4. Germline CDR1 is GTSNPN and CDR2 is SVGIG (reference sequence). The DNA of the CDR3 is TGTGCCTGGAGCCAGGGGGGTTCTGAAGCTTTCTTT. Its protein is CAWSQGGSEAFF.

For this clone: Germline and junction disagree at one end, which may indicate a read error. DNA of the CDR3: TGTGCCAGCAGCTCACAAACGGGACAAAACAATGAAGCTTTCTTT. This translates into CASSSQTGQNNEAFF. The chain has TRBV11-2 and TRBJ1-1, with D perhaps matching TRBD1 (6 bases). The CDR3 covers 15 residues. Germline V gives CDR1 SGHAT, CDR2 FQNNGV.

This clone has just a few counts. The CDR3 bases are TGTGCCAGCAGCTTGGGGGTGAACACTGAAGCTTTCTTT. This encodes CASSLGVNTEAFF. The chain carries TRBV5-6 and TRBJ1-1, with D unresolved. Germline CDR1 and CDR2: SGHDT and YYEEEE. There are 13 residues in the CDR3. With 0 bases removed from V and 0 bases from J, the gap between germline ends came to 3 bases.

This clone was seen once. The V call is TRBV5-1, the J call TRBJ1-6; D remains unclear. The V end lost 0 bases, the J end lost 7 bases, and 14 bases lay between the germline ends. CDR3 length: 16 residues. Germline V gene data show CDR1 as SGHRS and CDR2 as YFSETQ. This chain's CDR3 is CASSLGAGSRNSPLHF. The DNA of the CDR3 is TGCGCCAGCAGCTTGGGGGCGGGTTCGCGGAATTCACCCCTCCACTTT. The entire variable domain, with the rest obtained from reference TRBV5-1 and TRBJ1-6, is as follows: KAGVTQTPRYLIKTRGQQVTLSCSPISGHRSVSWYQQTPGQGLQFLFEYFSETQRNKGNFPGRFSGRQFSNSRSEMNVSTLELGDSALYLCASSLGAGSRNSPLHFGNGTRLTVT.

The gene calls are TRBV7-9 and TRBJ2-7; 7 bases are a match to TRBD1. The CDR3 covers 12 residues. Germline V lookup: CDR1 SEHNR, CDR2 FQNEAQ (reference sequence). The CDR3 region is CASRGPGYEQYF. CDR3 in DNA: TGTGCTTCAAGGGGGCCGGGCTACGAGCAGTACTTC. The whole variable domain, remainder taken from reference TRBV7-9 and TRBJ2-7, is DTGVSQNPRHKITKRGQNVTFRCDPISEHNRLYWYRQTLGQGPEFLTYFQNEAQLEKSRLLSDRFSAERPKGSFSTLEIQRTEQGDSAMYLCASRGPGYEQYFGPGTRLTVT.

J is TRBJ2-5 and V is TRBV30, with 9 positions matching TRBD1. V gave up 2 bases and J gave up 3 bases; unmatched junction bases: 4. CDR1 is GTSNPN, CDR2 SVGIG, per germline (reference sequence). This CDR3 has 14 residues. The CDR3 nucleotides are TGTGCCTGGAGTTTTGGGACAGGGAAAGAGACCCAGTACTTC. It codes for CAWSFGTGKETQYF.

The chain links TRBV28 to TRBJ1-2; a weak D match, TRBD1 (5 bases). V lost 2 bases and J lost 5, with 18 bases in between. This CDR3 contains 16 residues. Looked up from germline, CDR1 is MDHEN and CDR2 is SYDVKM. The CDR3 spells CASSLVAGGTPYGYTF. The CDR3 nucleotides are TGTGCCAGCAGTTTAGTTGCCGGAGGGACGCCATATGGCTACACCTTC.

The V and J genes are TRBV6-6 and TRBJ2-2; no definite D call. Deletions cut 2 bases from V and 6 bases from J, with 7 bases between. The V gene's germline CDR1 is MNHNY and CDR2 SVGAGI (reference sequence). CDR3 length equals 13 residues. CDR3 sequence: CASSYAAPGELFF. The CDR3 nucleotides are TGTGCCAGCAGTTACGCAGCCCCCGGGGAGCTGTTTTTT.